Presented here are 20 T cell receptor beta chains from one specimen sequenced in a study of shared clonotypes between healthy human individuals (dated by TCRdb to 2018 to 2020). Receptor amplification or capture employed the immunoSEQ multiplex PCR assay. Drawn from immuneACCESS, this table holds only the in-frame rearrangements with V and J called that TCRdb kept. Clones are partly lost; checked studies trace under half to an unresolved V gene and leave the rest unexplained. In all, the sample holds a few million clones, and roughly 92% of those were seen once. The ten most abundant clones make up about 0.41% of the sample. The material sequenced was naive CD4+ T cells from PBMCs. The sample's cell subset or site, from its label and the paper: CD45RA+ positively selected. The receptors shown here come from a man in his late teens or twenties in good health. Some clones in this sample may be carry-over from other donors' samples.

This clone came up a few times. Other DNA sequences in the sample encode the same CDR3. The CDR3 sequence is CASSSNTGELFF. In DNA form, the CDR3 reads TGTGCCAGCAGCTCCAACACCGGGGAGCTGTTTTTT. This chain connects TRBV7-3 to TRBJ2-2; D is undetermined. Deletions cut 4 bases from V and 2 bases from J, with 2 bases between. Germline assignment: CDR1 SGHTA and CDR2 FQGTGA. This CDR3 contains 12 residues.

The rearrangement links TRBV5-1 to TRBJ2-3; the match to TRBD2 covers 8 bases. Germline-derived CDR1 and CDR2 are SGHRS and YFSETQ. This CDR3 is 18 amino acids long. Trimming at V came to 0 bases and at J to 1 base, leaving 10 bases not matched to a gene. Here the CDR3 DNA reads TGCGCCAGCAGCTTGGAATTAGCGGGAACCACTGGCACAGATACGCAGTATTTT. It is translated as CASSLELAGTTGTDTQYF.

V gene TRBV9 combines with J gene TRBJ2-1; the D gene is possibly TRBD2 (6 bases). Germline V gene sequence: CDR1 SGDLS, CDR2 YYNGEE. Trimming removed 0 bases at V and 5 bases at J, with 12 bases between. The CDR3 is 15 amino acids. The CDR3 region is CASSVGLAPDNEQFF. As DNA, the CDR3 is TGTGCCAGCAGCGTAGGGCTAGCGCCAGACAATGAGCAGTTCTTC.

This clone is a singleton in its sample. V gene TRBV7-9 combines with J gene TRBJ2-5, with a weak D call TRBD2 (6 bases). This CDR3 has 14 residues. V was cut by 3 bases and J by 5 bases, with 13 bases left in between. CDR1 is SEHNR, CDR2 FQNEAQ, per germline (reference sequence). CDR3 DNA: TGTGCCAGCAGCTTGGAGGGTACGAGGGAGACCCAGTACTTC. Its translation is CASSLEGTRETQYF.

V is TRBV23-1 and J is TRBJ1-2; no clear D. TRBV23-1 is classed as an ORF, of uncertain function. The CDR3 is 13 residues long. Trimming cost V 7 bases and J 0 bases, with 9 bases left between them. The CDR3, as DNA: TGCGCCAGCAATTCGTTGACTAACTATGGCTACACCTTC. Translated: CASNSLTNYGYTF.

The chain uses TRBV7-2 and TRBJ2-7; 10 positions agree with TRBD2. The germline CDR1 and CDR2 sequences are SGHTA and FQGNSA. Trimming at V came to 5 bases and at J to 0 bases, leaving 10 bases not matched to a gene. This CDR3 is built from 17 residues. Written as DNA, the CDR3 is TGTGCCAGCAGCCCAGCTAGGAGCGGGGGGGGCTCCTACGAGCAGTACTTC. It translates to CASSPARSGGGSYEQYF.

This clone was seen only a few times. Other DNA sequences in this specimen translate into the identical CDR3. The chain carries TRBV5-1 and TRBJ2-1, with TRBD2 matching over 14 bases. Trimming cost V 3 bases and J 6 bases; bases outside gene matches: 5. This CDR3 is 16 amino acids long. Germline CDR1 SGHRS, CDR2 YFSETQ. The CDR3 nucleotides are TGCGCCAGCAGCTCGCCGGGACTAGCGGGGGTCAATGAGCAGTTCTTC. Translating gives CASSSPGLAGVNEQFF. Full variable domain (remainder filled in from reference TRBV5-1 and TRBJ2-1): KAGVTQTPRYLIKTRGQQVTLSCSPISGHRSVSWYQQTPGQGLQFLFEYFSETQRNKGNFPGRFSGRQFSNSRSEMNVSTLELGDSALYLCASSSPGLAGVNEQFFGPGTRLTVL.

The chain carries TRBV27 and TRBJ2-2; 7 bases map to TRBD2. The J segment lost 4 bases and the V segment lost 2 bases, leaving 10 bases of the junction unmatched. This CDR3 is 17 amino acids long. Per the germline V gene, CDR1 is MNHEY and CDR2 is SMNVEV (reference sequence). In nucleotides, the CDR3 is TGTGCCAGCAGTTTAATTGGTGCGGGAGAGGGCACCGGGGAGCTGTTTTTT. Encoded protein: CASSLIGAGEGTGELFF.

This clone showed up just once. V and J are TRBV11-3 and TRBJ2-3, with unresolved D. Trimming took off 1 base at V and 2 bases at J, with 13 bases between the two ends. Germline CDR1 is SGHNT and CDR2 is YENEEA. This CDR3 has 16 residues. The chain's CDR3 is CASSLGFASYTDTQYF. DNA for the CDR3: TGTGCCAGCAGCTTAGGATTCGCCAGCTACACAGATACGCAGTATTTT.

V gene TRBV28 combines with J gene TRBJ1-2, with 9 bases that match TRBD1. CDR3 length equals 16 residues. Trimming took 7 bases from V and 3 from J; bases not matched to a gene: 12. CDR1 MDHEN and CDR2 SYDVKM come from the germline V gene. The CDR3 protein is CASTRDRAGTHYGYTF. Written as DNA, the CDR3 is TGTGCCAGCACCCGGGACAGGGCCGGAACCCACTATGGCTACACCTTC.

The rearrangement joins TRBV5-8 to TRBJ1-5, with 11 bases that match TRBD1. J lost 7 bases, V lost 4 bases, and 1 base had no gene match. Per germline, CDR1 SGHTS and CDR2 YDEGEE. CDR3 length: 13 residues. The chain's CDR3 is CASSGQGAQPQHF. CDR3 bases: TGTGCCAGCAGCGGACAGGGGGCCCAGCCCCAGCATTTT.

The chain carries TRBV7-9 and TRBJ2-7, with D perhaps TRBD2 (5 bases). Germline V gene lookup returns CDR1 SEHNR and CDR2 FQNEAQ (reference sequence). The length of the CDR3 is 17 residues. V was pared by 1 base and J by 0 bases, with 16 bases between. The chain's CDR3 is CASSLDGGASGSYEQYF. The CDR3 DNA reads as TGTGCCAGCAGCTTAGATGGAGGTGCCTCTGGCTCCTACGAGCAGTACTTC.

The CDR3 bases are TGTGCCAGCAGCTCGGCGGGAGTCGGGGCCAACGTCCTGACTTTC. This gives the protein CASSSAGVGANVLTF. The chain uses TRBV11-2 and TRBJ2-6; 7 bases fit TRBD2. The CDR3 sequence is 15 residues long. Germline CDR1 SGHAT, CDR2 FQNNGV. Trimming at V came to 4 bases and at J to 4 bases, leaving 4 bases not matched to a gene.

This chain links TRBV4-1 with TRBJ2-2, with D hard to call. This CDR3 comprises 13 residues. The V gene's germline CDR1 is MGHRA and CDR2 YSYEKL. Trimming removed 3 bases at V and 7 bases at J, with 9 bases between. The DNA for the CDR3 is TGCGCCAGCAGCCAGGGCCGAATCGGGGAGCTGTTTTTT. As protein: CASSQGRIGELFF.

V usage is TRBV4-3 and J usage is TRBJ1-2; 7 bases agree with TRBD1. This CDR3 contains 16 residues. V lost 6 bases and J lost 4; bases outside the gene matches: 14. Germline V gene lookup returns CDR1 LGHNA and CDR2 YSLEER. The CDR3 region has the DNA TGCGCCAGCAGGGTTAACAGGGGTACGGGGGGCTATGGCTACACCTTC. Translation: CASRVNRGTGGYGYTF.

V gene TRBV27 combines with J gene TRBJ2-1; a possible D gene is TRBD2 (7 bases). This CDR3 is built from 17 residues. Looked up from germline, CDR1 is MNHEY and CDR2 is SMNVEV (reference sequence). V dropped 6 bases and J dropped 0 bases, with 18 bases sitting between them. The CDR3 DNA is TGTGCCAGCAGCTCCTTAGGGGGAGGGGCCTCCTACAATGAGCAGTTCTTC. Protein product: CASSSLGGGASYNEQFF.

J is TRBJ2-5 and V is TRBV9; D is perhaps TRBD1 (5 bases). CDR3 length equals 15 residues. Germline lookup yields CDR1 SGDLS and CDR2 YYNGEE. Deletions cut 4 bases from V and 1 base from J, with 14 bases between. Written as DNA, the CDR3 is TGTGCCAGCAGCCCGAACTTAGGGGCCCAAGAGACCCAGTACTTC. This codes for CASSPNLGAQETQYF.

The chain combines TRBV10-1 with TRBJ2-7, with 9 nucleotides matching TRBD2. There are 14 residues in the CDR3. The germline V gene has CDR1 WNHNN and CDR2 SYGVQD (reference sequence). V lost 4 bases, J lost 1 base, and 2 bases stayed unmatched. CDR3 in amino acids: CASSVLAGSYEQYF. CDR3 sequence (DNA): TGCGCCAGCAGTGTTCTAGCGGGATCCTACGAGCAGTACTTC.

In this sample, this clone turned up a few times. V and J are TRBV18 and TRBJ1-2, with TRBD1 matching over 9 bases. The ends lost 3 bases at V and 6 bases at J; junction bases unmatched: 8. The CDR3 is made up of 15 amino acids. Per the germline V gene, CDR1 is KGHSH and CDR2 is LQKENI. The CDR3 DNA reads as TGTGCCAGCTCACCCACCCCGGGACAGGGAGATGGCTACACCTTC. Protein sequence: CASSPTPGQGDGYTF.

The rearrangement uses TRBV2 and TRBJ2-2; no reliable D call. Deletions cut 7 bases from V and 10 bases from J, with 10 bases between. There are 11 residues in the CDR3. The germline gives CDR1 SNHLY, CDR2 FYNNEI. The CDR3 bases are TGTGCCAGCATGGGATACTCGGAGCTGTTTTTT. Translation: CASMGYSELFF.